This TCR beta chain originates from a study of cytomegalovirus exposure and HLA in healthy donors. A remark on this clone: Its antigen remains unknown.

Notes on the study in general: The study assumed roughly uniform donor sequencing depth for presence/absence analyses. It emerged from a later analysis that several of the most significant clusters appeared to be linked to common viral pathogens. Among donors in an Asian-associated ancestry cluster, a later analysis reportedly found fewer N-insertions than the roughly 610-donor mean. In a later analysis, TCR beta V- and J-gene trimming showed a link to a missense DCLRE1C variant.

With 60 Vbeta and 13 Jbeta primers, the PCR was carried out. TCRdb's table, derived via immunoSEQ multiplex PCR, lists solely in-frame clones and lacks some. The sample carries approximately 90,000 clones, about 76% recorded once. CDR3 length equals 15 residues. The germline gives CDR1 SGHTA, CDR2 FQGNSA. V dropped 4 bases and J dropped 0 bases, with 12 bases sitting between them. Material for sequencing was PBMCs. The TCR originated in a woman between 35 and 50 years old in good health and CMV-seronegative. The chain links TRBV7-2 to TRBJ1-2, with D tentatively TRBD1 (6 bases). CDR3 region: CASSYGTPANYGYTF. The CDR3 region has the DNA TGTGCCAGCAGCTATGGGACACCAGCTAACTATGGCTACACCTTC.